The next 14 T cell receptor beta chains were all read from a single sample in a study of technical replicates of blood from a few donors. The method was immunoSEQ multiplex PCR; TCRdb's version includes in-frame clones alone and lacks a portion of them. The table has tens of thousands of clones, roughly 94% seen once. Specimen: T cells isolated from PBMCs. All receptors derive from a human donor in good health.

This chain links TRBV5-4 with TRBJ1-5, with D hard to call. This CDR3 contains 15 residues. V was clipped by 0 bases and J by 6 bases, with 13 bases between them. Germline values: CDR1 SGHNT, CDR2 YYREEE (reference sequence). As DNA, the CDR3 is TGTGCCAGCAGCTTGGACCAAGCCCAGGTTCAGCCCCAGCATTTT. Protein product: CASSLDQAQVQPQHF.

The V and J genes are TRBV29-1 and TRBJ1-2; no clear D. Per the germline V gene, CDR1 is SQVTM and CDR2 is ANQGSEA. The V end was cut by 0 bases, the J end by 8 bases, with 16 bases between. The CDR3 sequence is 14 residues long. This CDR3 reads CSVEDRVRAGGYTF. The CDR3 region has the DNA TGCAGCGTTGAAGATCGGGTTCGGGCGGGGGGCTACACCTTC.

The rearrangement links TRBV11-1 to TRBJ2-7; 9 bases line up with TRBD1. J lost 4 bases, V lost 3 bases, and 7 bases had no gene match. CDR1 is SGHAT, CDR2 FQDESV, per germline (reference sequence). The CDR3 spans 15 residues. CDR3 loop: CASSFGTGHPYEQYF. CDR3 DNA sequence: TGTGCCAGCAGCTTTGGGACAGGGCACCCATACGAGCAGTACTTC.

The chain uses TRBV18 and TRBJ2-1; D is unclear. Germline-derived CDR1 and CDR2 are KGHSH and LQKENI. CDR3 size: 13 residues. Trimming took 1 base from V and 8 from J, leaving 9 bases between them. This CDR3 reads CASSPRPGDEQFF. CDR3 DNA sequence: TGTGCCAGCTCACCACGCCCCGGAGATGAGCAGTTCTTC. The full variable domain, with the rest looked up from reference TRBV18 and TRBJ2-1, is NAGVMQNPRHLVRRRGQEARLRCSPMKGHSHVYWYRQLPEEGLKFMVYLQKENIIDESGMPKERFSAEFPKEGPSILRIQQVVRGDSAAYFCASSPRPGDEQFFGPGTRLTVL.

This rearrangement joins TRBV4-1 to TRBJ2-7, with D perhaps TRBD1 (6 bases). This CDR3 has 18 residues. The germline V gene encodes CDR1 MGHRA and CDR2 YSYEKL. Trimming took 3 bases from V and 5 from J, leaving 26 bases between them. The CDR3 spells CASSHNVGVGGLLHEQYF. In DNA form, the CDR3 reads TGCGCCAGCAGCCATAATGTCGGAGTTGGGGGCCTGTTACACGAGCAGTACTTC.

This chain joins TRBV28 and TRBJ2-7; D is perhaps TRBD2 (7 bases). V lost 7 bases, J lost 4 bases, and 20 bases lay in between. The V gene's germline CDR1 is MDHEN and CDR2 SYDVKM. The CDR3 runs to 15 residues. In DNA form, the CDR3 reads TGTGCCAGCACCAGGCTTGCGGGGGCCTCTTACGAGCAGTACTTC. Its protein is CASTRLAGASYEQYF.

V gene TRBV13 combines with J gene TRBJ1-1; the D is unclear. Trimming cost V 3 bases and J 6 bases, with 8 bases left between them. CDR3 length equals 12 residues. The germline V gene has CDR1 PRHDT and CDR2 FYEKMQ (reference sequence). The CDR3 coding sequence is TGTGCCAGCAGCTTTACGGGTGCTGAAGCTTTCTTT. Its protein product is CASSFTGAEAFF. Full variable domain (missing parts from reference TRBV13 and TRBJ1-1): AAGVIQSPRHLIKEKRETATLKCYPIPRHDTVYWYQQGPGQDPQFLISFYEKMQSDKGSIPDRFSAQQFSDYHSELNMSSLELGDSALYFCASSFTGAEAFFGQGTRLTVV.

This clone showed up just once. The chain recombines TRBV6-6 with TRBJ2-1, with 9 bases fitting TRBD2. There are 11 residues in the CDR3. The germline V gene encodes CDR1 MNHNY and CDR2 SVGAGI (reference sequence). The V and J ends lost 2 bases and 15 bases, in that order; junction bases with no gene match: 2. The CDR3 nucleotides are TGTGCCAGCAGTTACGGACTAGCGTCGTTCTTC. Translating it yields CASSYGLASFF.

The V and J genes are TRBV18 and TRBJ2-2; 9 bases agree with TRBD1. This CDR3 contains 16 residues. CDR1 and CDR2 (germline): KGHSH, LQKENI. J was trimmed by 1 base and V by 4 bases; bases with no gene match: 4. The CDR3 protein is CASSLGTGMNTGELFF. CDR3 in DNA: TGTGCCAGCTCACTCGGGACAGGGATGAACACCGGGGAGCTGTTTTTT.

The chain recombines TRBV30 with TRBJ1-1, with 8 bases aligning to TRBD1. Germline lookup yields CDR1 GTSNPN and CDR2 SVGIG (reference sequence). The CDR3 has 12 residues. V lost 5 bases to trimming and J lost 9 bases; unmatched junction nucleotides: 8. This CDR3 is CAWGGQGGKAFF. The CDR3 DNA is TGTGCCTGGGGCGGACAGGGAGGCAAAGCTTTCTTT.

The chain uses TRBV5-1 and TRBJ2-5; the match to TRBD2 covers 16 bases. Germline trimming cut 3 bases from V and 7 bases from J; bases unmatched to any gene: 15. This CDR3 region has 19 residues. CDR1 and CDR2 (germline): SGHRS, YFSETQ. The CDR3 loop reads CASSSIPGLAGGYSMTQYF. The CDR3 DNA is TGCGCCAGCAGCTCGATACCGGGACTAGCGGGAGGGTATAGTATGACCCAGTACTTC.

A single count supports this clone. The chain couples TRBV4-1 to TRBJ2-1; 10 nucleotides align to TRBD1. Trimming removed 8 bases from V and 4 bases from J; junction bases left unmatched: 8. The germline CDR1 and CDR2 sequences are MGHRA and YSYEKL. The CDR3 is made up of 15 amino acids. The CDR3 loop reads CASRTGDRGYNEQFF. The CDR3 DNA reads TGCGCCAGCCGTACAGGGGACAGGGGATACAATGAGCAGTTCTTC.

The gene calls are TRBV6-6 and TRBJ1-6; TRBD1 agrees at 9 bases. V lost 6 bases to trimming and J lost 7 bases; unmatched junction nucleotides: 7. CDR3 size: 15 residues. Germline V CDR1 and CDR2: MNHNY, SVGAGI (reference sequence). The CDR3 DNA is TGTGCCAGCAGACCACCGGGACAGGGAAATTCACCCCTCCACTTT. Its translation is CASRPPGQGNSPLHF.

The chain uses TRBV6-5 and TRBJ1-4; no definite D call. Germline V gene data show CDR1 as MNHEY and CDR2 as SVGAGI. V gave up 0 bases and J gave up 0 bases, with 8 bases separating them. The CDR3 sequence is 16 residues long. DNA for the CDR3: TGTGCCAGCAGTTACTCCATACTTGCAACTAATGAAAAACTGTTTTTT. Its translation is CASSYSILATNEKLFF.